Sequencing of this TCR beta chain was carried out in a study of cytomegalovirus exposure and HLA in healthy donors. About the study: Unique TCRs from HLA-typed donors, 65 million to 85 million of them, were held in an early data release.

J gave up 0 bases and V 4 bases, and 14 bases lay outside the gene matches. The CDR3 length is 18 residues. CDR1 and CDR2 (germline): SGHTA, FQGNSA. Vbeta (60) and Jbeta (13) primers were used in the PCR. This table comes from immunoSEQ multiplex PCR, and its TCRdb copy is limited to in-frame clones, with some not included. The sample shows about 150,000 clones, 84% of them seen only once. Material: PBMCs. This receptor was obtained from a boy between 2 and 10 years old in good health and CMV-seronegative. This sequence joins TRBV7-2 and TRBJ2-7; 8 nucleotides align to TRBD1. The chain's CDR3 is CASSSGGQGNTNSYEQYF. The CDR3 DNA reads TGTGCCAGCAGCTCGGGCGGACAGGGAAATACTAACTCCTACGAGCAGTACTTC. Together with reference TRBV7-2 and TRBJ2-7, the CDR3 gives the full variable domain: GAGVSQSPSNKVTEKGKDVELRCDPISGHTALYWYRQSLGQGLEFLIYFQGNSAPDKSGLPSDRFSAERTGGSVSTLTIQRTQQEDSAVYLCASSSGGQGNTNSYEQYFGPGTRLTVT.